This is a list of T cell receptor beta chains from one sample in a study of cytomegalovirus exposure and HLA in healthy donors. Measured with immunoSEQ multiplex PCR; TCRdb has only the in-frame clones, and not every one. Of about 140,000 clones listed, more than 70% are singletons. Sequenced input: PBMCs. These receptors were obtained from a man between 35 and 55 years old in good health and CMV-seronegative. Both conserved end residues are part of each CDR3. Each record gives: clone size, D gene, J gene, V gene, CDR3 protein, CDR3 DNA. A D gene is named only where the DNA matches it firmly. The size field is filled for only some rows; it gives once, few, many or a size class.

>few|.|TRBJ2-5|TRBV7-2
CASSAVGETQYF
TGTGCCAGCAGCGCCGTCGGAGAGACCCAGTACTTC
>few|.|TRBJ1-1|TRBV7-9
CASSPSGQIEAFF
TGTGCCAGCAGCCCCTCGGGTCAAATTGAAGCTTTCTTT
>once|TRBD2|TRBJ2-1|TRBV4-3
CASGAGGYNEQFF
TGCGCCAGCGGAGCGGGAGGGTACAATGAGCAGTTCTTC
>.|TRBD1|TRBJ1-2|TRBV2
CASGGTVYAGYTF
TGTGCCAGCGGCGGGACAGTTTATGCTGGCTACACCTTC
>.|TRBD1|TRBJ2-5|TRBV5-1
CASSSTGTGGLWGETQYF
TGCGCCAGCAGCTCCACCGGGACAGGGGGCCTTTGGGGAGAGACCCAGTACTTC
>.|.|TRBJ1-4|TRBV5-1
CASSLEPGEKLFF
TGCGCCAGCAGCCTCGAACCCGGTGAAAAACTGTTTTTT
>few|.|TRBJ1-2|TRBV28
CASSAGDSYGYTF
TGTGCCAGCAGTGCCGGGGATAGTTATGGCTACACCTTC
>.|TRBD1|TRBJ1-5|TRBV27
CASSRRQGQGPQHF
TGTGCCAGCAGCCGACGACAGGGTCAGGGGCCCCAGCATTTT
>.|.|TRBJ1-5|TRBV19
CASSSGGENQPQHF
TGTGCCAGTAGTAGCGGGGGGGAAAATCAGCCCCAGCATTTT
>.|TRBD1|TRBJ1-2|TRBV6-6
CASSDRGLNGYTF
TGTGCCAGCAGCGACAGGGGGCTTAATGGCTACACCTTC
>.|.|TRBJ1-2|TRBV5-6
CASSLAARDGNYGYTF
TGTGCCAGCAGCTTGGCCGCGCGGGACGGTAACTATGGCTACACCTTC
>.|TRBD1|TRBJ2-7|TRBV11-3
CASSLVQGALEQYF
TGTGCCAGCAGCTTAGTACAGGGGGCGCTTGAGCAGTACTTC
>.|TRBD2|TRBJ2-1|TRBV5-1
CASSSLAGGPNEQFF
TGCGCCAGCAGCTCTCTAGCGGGAGGGCCCAATGAGCAGTTCTTC
>.|.|TRBJ2-3|TRBV28
CASKFQGSTDTQYF
TGTGCCAGCAAGTTCCAGGGTAGCACAGATACGCAGTATTTT
>.|TRBD2|TRBJ2-7|TRBV9
CASSPPSGGRTPYEQYF
TGTGCCAGCAGCCCCCCCTCGGGCGGGAGGACACCCTACGAGCAGTACTTC
>.|TRBD1|TRBJ1-5|TRBV7-2
CASSQGTENQPQHF
TGTGCCAGCAGCCAAGGGACAGAAAATCAGCCCCAGCATTTT
>.|TRBD2|TRBJ2-3|TRBV9
CASSVGIAGTSTDTQYF
TGTGCCAGCAGCGTAGGAATAGCGGGAACTAGCACAGATACGCAGTATTTT
>.|TRBD2|TRBJ2-1|TRBV11-2
CASSPTRGTAGTYNEQFF
TGTGCCAGCAGCCCAACTCGGGGCACAGCGGGGACCTACAATGAGCAGTTCTTC
>.|.|TRBJ1-5|TRBV15
CATSRGTVPINQPQHF
TGTGCCACCAGCAGAGGGACAGTGCCTATAAATCAGCCCCAGCATTTT
>.|.|TRBJ2-5|TRBV4-2
CASSQALGSRDTETQYF
TGTGCCAGCAGCCAAGCCCTTGGGAGTCGGGACACAGAGACCCAGTACTTC
>.|.|TRBJ1-2|TRBV5-1
CASGPSIGGGYTF
TGCGCCAGCGGACCATCGATTGGGGGGGGCTACACCTTC
>.|TRBD1|TRBJ2-7|TRBV11-2
CASSLGTGGAYEQYF
TGTGCCAGCAGCCTAGGGACAGGGGGGGCCTACGAGCAGTACTTC
>.|.|TRBJ2-1|TRBV7-8
CASSSVGGTTQFF
TGTGCCAGCAGCTCTGTGGGGGGGACAACACAGTTCTTC
>.|TRBD1|TRBJ2-1|TRBV7-2
CASSPGQGYYNEQFF
TGTGCCAGCAGCCCCGGACAGGGGTACTACAATGAGCAGTTCTTC
>many|.|TRBJ2-3|TRBV2
CASSGIKPGNTQYF
TGTGCCAGCAGTGGGATTAAACCAGGGAATACGCAGTATTTT
>.|TRBD1|TRBJ1-4|TRBV30
CAWSYRQGNEKLFF
TGTGCCTGGTCCTACCGACAGGGGAATGAAAAACTGTTTTTT
>once|.|TRBJ1-4|TRBV25-1
CASTLTNEKLFF
TGTGCCAGCACCTTGACAAATGAAAAACTGTTTTTT
>.|TRBD1|TRBJ2-7|TRBV6-1
CASSEPGDSYEQYF
TGTGCCAGCAGTGAACCCGGGGACAGCTACGAGCAGTACTTC
>.|.|TRBJ2-1|TRBV6-6
CASRGSIEEQFF
TGTGCCAGCAGAGGGAGTATAGAGGAGCAGTTCTTC
>.|.|TRBJ2-1|TRBV9
CASSVEAGFNEQFF
TGTGCCAGCAGCGTAGAGGCAGGGTTCAATGAGCAGTTCTTC
>.|TRBD2|TRBJ2-2|TRBV18
CASSPLLLAGGYTGELFF
TGTGCCAGCTCACCACTTCTCCTAGCGGGAGGGTACACCGGGGAGCTGTTTTTT
>.|.|TRBJ2-7|TRBV4-1
CASSQEWLGGYEQYF
TGCGCCAGCAGCCAAGAGTGGTTAGGGGGCTACGAGCAGTACTTC
>.|.|TRBJ2-5|TRBV5-4
CASSLFLAERGETQYF
TGTGCCAGCAGCTTGTTCCTAGCGGAGAGGGGGGAGACCCAGTACTTC
>.|.|TRBJ1-1|TRBV6-5
CASSQTTNLQGEAFF
TGTGCCAGCAGCCAAACAACTAATCTACAGGGAGAAGCTTTCTTT
>few|.|TRBJ1-4|TRBV5-6
CASSLGRQIFNEKLFF
TGTGCCAGCAGCTTGGGCCGACAGATTTTTAATGAAAAACTGTTTTTT
>once|.|TRBJ2-3|TRBV5-1
CASSYRDILADTQYF
TGCGCCAGCAGCTACCGGGACATTCTCGCAGATACGCAGTATTTT
>few|.|TRBJ1-3|TRBV4-1
CASSQATGYGAGNTIYF
TGCGCCAGCAGCCAAGCCACAGGGTATGGGGCGGGAAACACCATATATTTT
>.|TRBD1|TRBJ2-7|TRBV28
CASMQGQGYEQYF
TGTGCCAGCATGCAGGGACAGGGATACGAGCAGTACTTC
>once|.|TRBJ1-2|TRBV19
CASRTTEGYTF
TGTGCCAGTAGAACTACCGAGGGCTACACCTTC
>.|TRBD2|TRBJ2-3|TRBV28
CASSPRESTDTQYF
TGTGCCAGCAGTCCGCGGGAGAGCACAGATACGCAGTATTTT
>few|.|TRBJ1-1|TRBV5-1
CASSWGERELEAFF
TGCGCCAGCAGCTGGGGGGAAAGGGAGCTCGAAGCTTTCTTT
>.|TRBD1|TRBJ1-1|TRBV12-5
CASGLVLDRGRTEAFF
TGTGCTAGTGGTTTGGTGTTAGACAGGGGGAGGACTGAAGCTTTCTTT
>few|TRBD2|TRBJ2-2|TRBV30
CAWTVAGGWNTGELFF
TGTGCCTGGACAGTAGCGGGGGGCTGGAACACCGGGGAGCTGTTTTTT
>few|TRBD2|TRBJ2-1|TRBV7-9
CASSFQGLAAIGDEQFF
TGTGCCAGCAGCTTCCAGGGACTAGCGGCCATCGGCGATGAGCAGTTCTTC
>.|TRBD1|TRBJ1-1|TRBV5-1
CASSSDRTEAFF
TGCGCCAGCAGCTCGGACAGGACTGAAGCTTTCTTT
>.|TRBD2|TRBJ2-5|TRBV6-5
CASSSGTKKTQYF
TGTGCCAGCAGTTCCGGGACTAAGAAGACCCAGTACTTC
>few|TRBD2|TRBJ2-7|TRBV4-1
CASSQDEPRVAGIYEQYF
TGCGCCAGCAGCCAAGATGAACCCCGGGTAGCGGGGATCTACGAGCAGTACTTC
>.|.|TRBJ1-2|TRBV6-5
CASSTPGLYGYTF
TGTGCCAGCAGTACTCCAGGGTTGTATGGCTACACCTTC
>.|.|TRBJ1-1|TRBV4-1
CASSQGWTENTEAFF
TGCGCCAGCAGCCAAGGGTGGACAGAGAACACTGAAGCTTTCTTT
>.|.|TRBJ1-1|TRBV7-6
CASSSSAPGETEAFF
TGTGCCAGCAGCTCCAGCGCCCCAGGGGAGACTGAAGCTTTCTTT
>.|.|TRBJ1-4|TRBV2
CANLAGEKLFF
TGTGCCAACCTCGCGGGTGAAAAACTGTTTTTT
>once|.|TRBJ2-7|TRBV7-8
CASSLALSSASYEQYF
TGTGCCAGCAGCTTAGCGCTTTCGAGCGCTTCCTACGAGCAGTACTTC
>many|.|TRBJ2-1|TRBV27
CASSLQGPYNEQFF
TGTGCCAGCAGTTTACAGGGCCCTTACAATGAGCAGTTCTTC
>few|TRBD1|TRBJ1-2|TRBV7-3
CASSIGQGEGGYTF
TGTGCCAGCAGCATAGGACAGGGGGAAGGAGGCTACACCTTC